Shown below are 24 T cell receptor beta chains from a single sample sequenced in a study of blood T cell repertoires in COVID-19. TCRdb's table, derived via immunoSEQ multiplex PCR, lists solely in-frame clones and lacks some. The sample consists of roughly 200,000 clones, 80% to 90% of them appearing once. Input material: PBMCs or T cells enriched from blood (not recorded which). The receptors were sampled from a woman aged 40 to 50 with acute COVID-19.

This chain uses TRBV6-5 with TRBJ1-2; weak D call: TRBD1 (5 bases). Germline CDR1 is MNHEY and CDR2 is SVGAGI. This CDR3 spans 15 amino acids. Trimming removed 2 bases at V and 5 bases at J, with 15 bases between. As DNA, the CDR3 is TGTGCCAGCAGTTACGATTCCGCAGGGCGTTATGGCTACACCTTC. It specifies CASSYDSAGRYGYTF.

The chain combines TRBV18 with TRBJ2-1; 10 nucleotides match TRBD2. The J segment lost 5 bases and the V segment lost 3 bases, leaving 4 bases of the junction unmatched. The germline V gene encodes CDR1 KGHSH and CDR2 LQKENI. CDR3 length: 15 amino acids. In DNA, the CDR3 is TGTGCCAGCTCACCTCTAGCGGGAGTAGACAATGAGCAGTTCTTC. Its protein product is CASSPLAGVDNEQFF.

V usage is TRBV6-1 and J usage is TRBJ2-7; 7 bases map to TRBD1. With V trimmed by 3 bases and J by 2 bases, 4 bases remained unmatched. This CDR3 comprises 14 residues. CDR1 is MNHNS and CDR2 is SASEGT in the germline V gene. In nucleotides, the CDR3 is TGTGCCAGCAGTGATTCCGGGACAGCCTACGAGCAGTACTTC. Translated, it gives CASSDSGTAYEQYF.

This clone was observed once. The rearrangement uses TRBV27 and TRBJ2-1; no clear D gene. This CDR3 region has 12 residues. The germline gives CDR1 MNHEY, CDR2 SMNVEV (reference sequence). Trimming cost V 5 bases and J 8 bases, with 10 bases left between them. The CDR3 loop is CASSPSLYEQFF. DNA for the CDR3: TGTGCCAGCAGTCCTAGTTTGTATGAGCAGTTCTTC.

This sequence joins TRBV10-1 and TRBJ2-1; D remains unclear. The CDR3 contains 16 residues. CDR1 and CDR2 from the germline V gene are WNHNN and SYGVQD (reference sequence). Trimming pared 3 bases from V and 0 bases from J, leaving 12 bases between. CDR3 amino acids: CASSDLHPSSYNEQFF. CDR3 DNA sequence: TGCGCCAGCAGTGATTTACACCCCAGCTCCTACAATGAGCAGTTCTTC.

CDR3 sequence reads: CASSLGWSGAPWNEQFF. The CDR3 coding sequence is TGTGCCAGCAGCTTAGGTTGGAGCGGGGCCCCTTGGAATGAGCAGTTCTTC. The chain carries TRBV7-8 and TRBJ2-1, with TRBD2 identical over 7 bases. The CDR3 runs to 17 residues. Germline loops: CDR1 SGHVS, CDR2 FQNEAQ. The J segment lost 7 bases and the V segment lost 1 base, leaving 13 bases of the junction unmatched.

The chain recombines TRBV4-1 with TRBJ2-1; D is possibly TRBD2 (6 bases). Germline loops: CDR1 MGHRA, CDR2 YSYEKL. V was shortened by 4 bases and J by 7 bases, with 17 bases between the two germline ends. The CDR3 is 15 amino acids. The CDR3 is CASSRALATGNEQFF. The CDR3 region has the DNA TGCGCCAGCAGCCGGGCACTAGCTACAGGTAATGAGCAGTTCTTC.

This chain connects TRBV28 to TRBJ1-5; a possible D gene is TRBD1 (6 bases). The CDR3 is 14 residues long. Trimming pared 5 bases from V and 5 bases from J, leaving 13 bases between. Germline values: CDR1 MDHEN, CDR2 SYDVKM. The CDR3 nucleotides are TGTGCCAGCAGTCCGGCACAGGGCGATCAGCCCCAGCATTTT. Its protein product is CASSPAQGDQPQHF.

The V and J genes are TRBV11-2 and TRBJ1-1, with D possibly being TRBD1 (5 bases). This CDR3 comprises 13 residues. Trimming shortened V by 5 bases and J by 3 bases, and 10 bases separated the two germline ends. In germline, CDR1 is SGHAT, CDR2 FQNNGV. Here the CDR3 DNA reads TGTGCCAGCAGCCCAGGGTTTGACACTGAAGCTTTCTTT. Translation: CASSPGFDTEAFF.

The V gene is TRBV7-2, the J gene TRBJ1-5; possible D gene TRBD1, 5 bases. This CDR3 spans 14 amino acids. V was clipped by 6 bases and J by 4 bases, with 13 bases between them. Germline CDR1 is SGHTA and CDR2 is FQGNSA. CDR3 nucleotides: TGTGCCAGCAGTTCTAACAGGCTTAATCAGCCCCAGCATTTT. Translating it yields CASSSNRLNQPQHF.

The rearrangement uses TRBV19 and TRBJ1-4; a possible D gene is TRBD1 (6 bases). The CDR3 covers 12 residues. Trimming stripped 6 bases from V and 10 bases from J, with 12 bases between. Germline lookup yields CDR1 LNHDA and CDR2 SQIVND (reference sequence). The CDR3 region has the DNA TGTGCCAGTAGGCCGATACAGGGAAAACTGTTTTTT. Its translation is CASRPIQGKLFF.

The chain couples TRBV7-3 to TRBJ2-3, with 9 bases fitting TRBD1. The CDR3 consists of 16 residues. J was trimmed by 3 bases and V by 2 bases; bases with no gene match: 6. Germline V gives CDR1 SGHTA, CDR2 FQGTGA. The chain's CDR3 is CASSLLGQGGTDTQYF. The CDR3 coding sequence is TGTGCCAGCAGCTTACTGGGACAGGGTGGGACAGATACGCAGTATTTT.

J is TRBJ2-7 and V is TRBV27; unclear D gene. V was pared by 0 bases and J by 2 bases, with 5 bases between. The germline CDR1 and CDR2 sequences are MNHEY and SMNVEV (reference sequence). This CDR3 contains 13 residues. The CDR3 reads CASSLSWPYEQYF. In DNA form, the CDR3 reads TGTGCCAGCAGTTTATCCTGGCCCTACGAGCAGTACTTC.

The chain carries TRBV4-1 and TRBJ2-2; D possibly corresponds to TRBD2 (7 bases). Germline V CDR1 and CDR2: MGHRA, YSYEKL. V was pared by 2 bases and J by 3 bases, with 16 bases between. This CDR3 has 17 residues. CDR3 sequence reads: CASSQPPGGRDTGELFF. The DNA for the CDR3 is TGCGCCAGCAGCCAACCTCCGGGGGGCCGGGACACCGGGGAGCTGTTTTTT.

The rearrangement uses TRBV29-1 and TRBJ2-1, with D tentatively TRBD2 (6 bases). CDR1 SQVTM and CDR2 ANQGSEA come from the germline V gene. V was clipped by 8 bases and J by 2 bases, with 19 bases between them. The CDR3 is made up of 15 amino acids. The CDR3 reads CSPRKVGGAYNEQFF. Written as DNA, the CDR3 is TGCAGCCCCCGCAAAGTGGGGGGAGCCTACAATGAGCAGTTCTTC.

This chain joins TRBV11-2 and TRBJ1-1; 8 bases agree with TRBD1. CDR3 length: 15 residues. Looked up from germline, CDR1 is SGHAT and CDR2 is FQNNGV. V lost 5 bases, J lost 1 base, and 6 bases stayed unmatched. DNA for the CDR3: TGTGCCAGCAGCCCTCAGGGGACAGGGAACACTGAAGCTTTCTTT. Amino acids: CASSPQGTGNTEAFF.

This clone was detected a few times. The CDR3 nucleotides read TGTGCCAGCAGCAGGGGACATGGGGTAGGGAACACTGAAGCTTTCTTT. Protein product: CASSRGHGVGNTEAFF. The J gene is TRBJ1-1, the V gene TRBV11-2, with D possibly TRBD1 on 6 matching bases. CDR1 is SGHAT, CDR2 FQNNGV, per germline. Trimming left V 5 bases short and J 1 base short, with 17 bases between. CDR3 length equals 16 residues. The entire variable domain, with the rest obtained from reference TRBV11-2 and TRBJ1-1, is as follows: EAGVAQSPRYKIIEKRQSVAFWCNPISGHATLYWYQQILGQGPKLLIQFQNNGVVDDSQLPKDRFSAERLKGVDSTLKIQPAKLEDSAVYLCASSRGHGVGNTEAFFGQGTRLTVV.

The chain recombines TRBV27 with TRBJ1-2; the D gene is possibly TRBD1 (6 bases). Trimming removed 5 bases from V and 4 bases from J, with 17 bases in between. This CDR3 is built from 15 residues. CDR1 MNHEY and CDR2 SMNVEV come from the germline V gene (reference sequence). CDR3: CASSTSPDSPYGYTF. The DNA of the CDR3 is TGTGCCAGCAGTACCTCCCCGGACAGCCCCTATGGCTACACCTTC.

The J gene is TRBJ1-1, the V gene TRBV5-6; D ambiguous. Looked up from germline, CDR1 is SGHDT and CDR2 is YYEEEE. V lost 1 base, J lost 8 bases, and 9 bases lay in between. This CDR3 comprises 12 residues. CDR3 in DNA: TGTGCCAGCAGCTTGTCAGGTTTAGAAGCTTTCTTT. This encodes CASSLSGLEAFF.

On this clone itself: This CDR3 is also generated by other DNA sequences in the sample. The V call is TRBV28, the J call TRBJ1-2, with D possibly being TRBD1 (5 bases). Trimming cost V 2 bases and J 4 bases, with 8 bases left between them. The length of the CDR3 is 13 residues. Germline CDR1 and CDR2: MDHEN and SYDVKM. The CDR3: CASSLGRAYGYTF. In DNA, the CDR3 is TGTGCCAGCAGTTTAGGCAGGGCCTATGGCTACACCTTC.

This clone was counted only a few times. The chain carries TRBV7-3 and TRBJ2-1, with 11 bases identical to TRBD2. CDR1 and CDR2 (germline): SGHTA, FQGTGA. This CDR3 is 21 amino acids long. V lost 0 bases, J lost 0 bases, and 13 bases stayed unmatched. The CDR3 nucleotides are TGTGCCAGCAGCTTAACCGGTTCTAGCGGGAGGTATCCCCGCTCCTACAATGAGCAGTTCTTC. Its translation: CASSLTGSSGRYPRSYNEQFF.

The rearrangement links TRBV28 to TRBJ2-5, with TRBD2 identical over 13 bases. Trimming took 2 bases from V and 4 from J; bases not matched to a gene: 1. The CDR3 is made up of 15 amino acids. Germline V gives CDR1 MDHEN, CDR2 SYDVKM. This CDR3 reads CASSLGLAGVETQYF. Written as DNA, the CDR3 is TGTGCCAGCAGTTTAGGACTAGCGGGAGTAGAGACCCAGTACTTC.

The chain employs TRBV29-1 and TRBJ2-1; the match to TRBD1 covers 7 bases. This CDR3 has 14 amino acids. The trim removed 1 base at V and 10 bases at J, leaving 10 bases unmatched. Germline assignment: CDR1 SQVTM and CDR2 ANQGSEA. For the CDR3, the DNA is TGCAGCGTTGAAGTAGGGGACAGAGTAAGCGAGCAGTTCTTC. Its protein product is CSVEVGDRVSEQFF.

This chain connects TRBV11-3 to TRBJ1-4, with D tentatively TRBD1 (5 bases). CDR3 size: 14 residues. Per germline, CDR1 SGHNT and CDR2 YENEEA. Trimming cost V 5 bases and J 7 bases, with 14 bases left between them. CDR3 amino acids: CASSIRVSGEKLFF. The CDR3 DNA sequence: TGTGCCAGCAGCATCAGGGTATCTGGTGAAAAACTGTTTTTT.